The 8 T cell receptor beta chains below all came from one sample that was sequenced in a study of OX40 agonist ivuxolimab in advanced cancers. Profiling relied on immunoSEQ multiplex PCR, and the TCRdb table lists in-frame clones only, not all of them. There are about 43,000 clones in the sample; roughly 86% occur only once, and around 30% lies in the top ten. Sequencing was performed on CD4+ or CD8+ T cells sorted from blood, taken in a trial of the OX40 agonist ivuxolimab. Receptors were obtained from an adult with an advanced solid tumor such as melanoma, head and neck, liver or kidney cancer.

This clone was observed once. The chain couples TRBV13 to TRBJ2-7; D gene ambiguous. The germline CDR1 and CDR2 sequences are PRHDT and FYEKMQ (reference sequence). The CDR3 totals 15 residues. The germline V and J ends were trimmed by 6 bases and 3 bases, with 18 bases remaining between them. In DNA form, the CDR3 reads TGTGCCAGCAGTGAGACCTCCACAAAGGGCTACGAGCAGTACTTC. Encoded protein: CASSETSTKGYEQYF.

The V call is TRBV5-1, the J call TRBJ1-5, with D perhaps matching TRBD1 (6 bases). V dropped 6 bases and J dropped 0 bases, with 13 bases sitting between them. The germline CDR1 and CDR2 sequences are SGHRS and YFSETQ. The CDR3 loop spans 15 amino acids. The CDR3 DNA reads TGCGCCAGCACTGAGGGGGGCCTTAGCAATCAGCCCCAGCATTTT. Protein product: CASTEGGLSNQPQHF.

This clone occurred once. This chain links TRBV19 with TRBJ2-1, with 11 nucleotides matching TRBD2. Losses at the gene ends were 7 bases for V and 8 bases for J; bases not matched to a gene: 16. There are 17 residues in the CDR3. Germline lookup yields CDR1 LNHDA and CDR2 SQIVND (reference sequence). The CDR3 nucleotides are TGTGCCAGTACTAAGGGCACAACTAGCGGGAGTTGGTATGAGCAGTTCTTC. Encoded protein: CASTKGTTSGSWYEQFF. Supplemented by reference TRBV19 and TRBJ2-1, the full variable domain reads DGGITQSPKYLFRKEGQNVTLSCEQNLNHDAMYWYRQDPGQGLRLIYYSQIVNDFQKGDIAEGYSVSREKKESFPLTVTSAQKNPTAFYLCASTKGTTSGSWYEQFFGPGTRLTVL.

This clone was counted a single time. CDR3 DNA sequence: TGTGCCAGCAGTTACCCCCCGCAGGAGGGGAAAGAAAAACTGTTTTTT. This sequence encodes CASSYPPQEGKEKLFF. The J gene is TRBJ1-4, the V gene TRBV6-5, with D maybe TRBD1 (5 bases). The CDR3 length is 16 residues. The V gene's germline CDR1 is MNHEY and CDR2 SVGAGI. V lost 2 bases to trimming and J lost 8 bases, with 18 bases between them.

This clone was seen once. CDR3 nucleotide sequence: TGTGCCAGCAGCACCCGGGACTCCCCCTACAATGAGCAGTTCTTC. Translated: CASSTRDSPYNEQFF. The chain employs TRBV7-8 and TRBJ2-1; D is perhaps TRBD2 (6 bases). From germline, CDR1 is SGHVS and CDR2 FQNEAQ. This CDR3 comprises 15 residues. V shed 5 bases and J shed 2 bases, with 13 bases lying between them.

This clone was detected only a few times. The rearrangement uses TRBV29-1 and TRBJ1-3, with D unclear. This CDR3 is 12 amino acids long. V was shortened by 4 bases and J by 1 base, with 5 bases between the two germline ends. From germline, CDR1 is SQVTM and CDR2 ANQGSEA. CDR3 residues: CSVAVSGNTIYF. The CDR3 DNA sequence: TGCAGCGTTGCGGTTTCTGGAAACACCATATATTTT.

The chain couples TRBV2 to TRBJ1-4, with 8 positions matching TRBD1. There are 16 residues in the CDR3. Germline CDR1 is SNHLY and CDR2 is FYNNEI. V shed 7 bases, J shed 2 bases, and the junction held 9 bases outside the gene matches. CDR3 DNA sequence: TGTGCCAGCACCGAGGACAGGGCGTATACTAATGAAAAACTGTTTTTT. This encodes CASTEDRAYTNEKLFF.

The chain combines TRBV19 with TRBJ1-1; unclear D gene. Germline-derived CDR1 and CDR2 are LNHDA and SQIVND (reference sequence). Trimming removed 1 base at V and 6 bases at J, with 9 bases between. CDR3 size: 13 residues. DNA for the CDR3: TGTGCCAGTAGTATAGTCACCAACGCTGAAGCTTTCTTT. This codes for CASSIVTNAEAFF.